This T cell receptor (beta chain) was recovered during a study of T-cell memory formation after mild COVID-19. Study-wide context: Most TCR clusters belonged to a single donor. Study-wide points: The study found contracting CD4+ clones mainly in CM and EM and contracting CD8+ clones in EMRA. Clones that shrank (day 15 to 85) were balanced CD4/CD8, whereas later expanders leaned CD4+.

As regards this clonotype: The antigen is undetermined.

MiXCR was run by TCRdb on the 5' RACE reads, yielding one entry per CDR3 protein. This sample has approximately 340,000 distinct CDR3 sequences; over 10% occur once, and the top ten carry around 21%. The TCR comes from a man in his late teens or twenties who had mild COVID-19 (a few samples of this study predate the infection). Cell type and time point are not known. Source material: PBMCs or a T cell subset sorted from them (not recorded which).

DNA of the CDR3: TGTGCCAGCAGCCAACTTCTATCTGACACAGATACGCAGTATTTT. It yields the protein CASSQLLSDTDTQYF. The V call is TRBV4-2, the J call TRBJ2-3; D unresolved. Trimming took off 2 bases at V and 2 bases at J, with 11 bases between the two ends. The CDR3 consists of 15 residues. Germline CDR1 and CDR2: LGHNA and YNFKEQ.